Below are 16 T cell receptor beta chains sequenced from a single sample in a study of shared clonotypes between healthy human individuals. The data were produced by immunoSEQ multiplex PCR, yet TCRdb's version contains in-frame clones alone and is incomplete. Of around 510,000 clones in the sample, around 96% were seen once. The sequencing sample was made of naive CD4+ T cells sorted from blood. The sample's subset: CD45RA+ positively selected. All receptors come from a woman aged 25 to 45 in good health.

This chain uses TRBV4-1 with TRBJ1-1; no definite D call. There are 15 residues in the CDR3. V was pared by 1 base and J by 5 bases, with 14 bases between. Germline loops: CDR1 MGHRA, CDR2 YSYEKL. CDR3 loop: CASSQGGSLGTEAFF. In DNA, the CDR3 is TGCGCCAGCAGCCAAGGGGGATCCCTGGGGACTGAAGCTTTCTTT.

The chain recombines TRBV7-3 with TRBJ2-1, with D perhaps matching TRBD2 (6 bases). Germline V gene sequence: CDR1 SGHTA, CDR2 FQGTGA. This CDR3 is built from 13 residues. The V gene lost 5 bases and the J gene lost 12 bases, with 17 bases spanning the gap. This chain's CDR3 is CASSKGGPQGQFF. The CDR3 nucleotides are TGTGCCAGCAGCAAAGGAGGGCCTCAGGGGCAGTTCTTC. The full variable domain, rest sourced from reference TRBV7-3 and TRBJ2-1, is GAGVSQTPSNKVTEKGKYVELRCDPISGHTALYWYRQSLGQGPEFLIYFQGTGAADDSGLPNDRFFAVRPEGSVSTLKIQRTERGDSAVYLCASSKGGPQGQFFGPGTRLTVL.

The chain couples TRBV28 to TRBJ2-5; perhaps TRBD2 as D (5 bases). The J call may be wrong; the DNA end is better matched by TRBJ2-7. The CDR3 consists of 12 residues. CDR1 is MDHEN, CDR2 SYDVKM, per germline. Here the CDR3 reads CASSFRDYEQYF. DNA for the CDR3: TGTGCCAGCAGTTTCCGGGACTACGAGCAGTACTTC.

V is TRBV27 and J is TRBJ2-7, with 8 bases matching TRBD2. The CDR3 has 15 residues. With 6 bases clipped from V and 4 bases from J, the junction kept 11 bases outside the gene matches. Germline V gene sequence: CDR1 MNHEY, CDR2 SMNVEV (reference sequence). Here the CDR3 reads CASRPRGLGPYEQYF. The CDR3 DNA reads as TGTGCCAGCAGACCCAGGGGACTAGGCCCATACGAGCAGTACTTC.

The CDR3 reads CASGIGGEQYF. Here the CDR3 DNA reads TGTGCCAGCGGCATAGGCGGAGAGCAGTACTTC. This sequence joins TRBV7-3 and TRBJ2-7; D remains ambiguous. This CDR3 has 11 amino acids. The ends were cut back, 8 bases at V and 7 bases at J, with 12 bases in the middle. Germline CDR1 and CDR2: SGHTA and FQGTGA.

Regarding this clone: A junction end diverges from the germline sequence, so it may reflect a read error. J is TRBJ1-5 and V is TRBV27, with a weak D call TRBD1 (5 bases). Germline CDR1 reads MNHEY; CDR2 reads SMNVEV (reference sequence). The length of the CDR3 is 15 residues. DNA of the CDR3: TGTGCCAGCAGTTCTTTCGGGGGGAGGGATCAACCCCAGCATTTT. Its protein product is CASSSFGGRDQPQHF.

This clone has only one observation. The chain is built from TRBV30 and TRBJ2-6; D unclear. Per germline, CDR1 GTSNPN and CDR2 SVGIG (reference sequence). Trimming took 4 bases from V and 5 from J, leaving 21 bases between them. The length of the CDR3 is 17 residues. The CDR3 sequence: CAWIFRRYNSRANVLTF. The CDR3, as DNA: TGTGCCTGGATATTCCGGCGTTATAACAGTCGGGCCAACGTCCTGACTTTC.

This chain links TRBV19 with TRBJ1-1; D is ambiguous. The V and J ends lost 2 bases and 1 base respectively, with 8 bases between them. The CDR3 is 14 residues long. Per the germline V gene, CDR1 is LNHDA and CDR2 is SQIVND (reference sequence). The CDR3 reads CASSISAGNTEAFF. The CDR3 coding sequence is TGTGCCAGTAGTATATCGGCCGGGAACACTGAAGCTTTCTTT. Looking up the rest from reference TRBV19 and TRBJ1-1 gives the full variable domain: DGGITQSPKYLFRKEGQNVTLSCEQNLNHDAMYWYRQDPGQGLRLIYYSQIVNDFQKGDIAEGYSVSREKKESFPLTVTSAQKNPTAFYLCASSISAGNTEAFFGQGTRLTVV.

The CDR3 spells CASSSQGRGYEQFF. In nucleotides, the CDR3 is TGTGCCAGCAGTAGCCAAGGCAGGGGCTATGAGCAGTTCTTC. The V call is TRBV6-5, the J call TRBJ2-1; a possible D gene is TRBD1 (6 bases). Trimming stripped 5 bases from V and 8 bases from J, with 16 bases between. The CDR3 totals 14 residues. Germline lookup yields CDR1 MNHEY and CDR2 SVGAGI.

Turning to this clone: Sequence at one end of the junction differs from germline and may be a read error. The rearrangement links TRBV15 to TRBJ2-5; TRBD2 aligns across 11 bases. The J call may not be correct, given that the DNA end is closer to TRBJ2-7. CDR1 and CDR2 from the germline V gene are LNHNV and YYDKDF (reference sequence). The CDR3 is 20 residues long. CDR3 sequence: CATSRVQGSRTSGQAYEQYF. For the CDR3, the DNA is TGTGCCACCAGTAGAGTTCAAGGGTCTAGGACTAGCGGGCAGGCCTACGAGCAGTACTTC.

The chain recombines TRBV5-1 with TRBJ2-2, with 8 positions matching TRBD2. Trimming removed 1 base from V and 2 bases from J; junction bases left unmatched: 7. Germline-derived CDR1 and CDR2 are SGHRS and YFSETQ. This CDR3 contains 17 residues. CDR3 sequence: CASSLMALAVNTGELFF. CDR3 nucleotides: TGCGCCAGCAGCTTGATGGCACTAGCGGTTAACACCGGGGAGCTGTTTTTT.

V is TRBV28 and J is TRBJ1-1; D not resolved. Germline V gene lookup returns CDR1 MDHEN and CDR2 SYDVKM. V lost 0 bases and J lost 1, with 3 bases in between. The CDR3 totals 13 residues. The chain's CDR3 is CASSLWQNTEAFF. The CDR3, as DNA: TGTGCCAGCAGTTTATGGCAGAACACTGAAGCTTTCTTT. Complete variable domain (other parts from reference TRBV28 and TRBJ1-1): DVKVTQSSRYLVKRTGEKVFLECVQDMDHENMFWYRQDPGLGLRLIYFSYDVKMKEKGDIPEGYSVSREKKERFSLILESASTNQTSMYLCASSLWQNTEAFFGQGTRLTVV.

The chain combines TRBV6-1 with TRBJ2-7, with 8 bases aligning to TRBD2. CDR3 length: 13 residues. The J segment lost 5 bases and the V segment lost 6 bases, leaving 6 bases of the junction unmatched. Germline CDR1 is MNHNS and CDR2 is SASEGT. The CDR3 loop is CASRGLAGHEQYF. The CDR3 coding sequence is TGTGCCAGCAGAGGCCTAGCGGGCCACGAGCAGTACTTC.

V gene TRBV28 combines with J gene TRBJ2-3, with TRBD2 identical over 12 bases. V lost 6 bases and J lost 0; bases outside the gene matches: 22. The germline V gene encodes CDR1 MDHEN and CDR2 SYDVKM. The CDR3 has 22 amino acids. The CDR3 nucleotides are TGTGCCAGCAGCGCCGCGCTAGCGGGAGGGCGGCAGGCTTCCTCTAGCACAGATACGCAGTATTTT. Encoded protein: CASSAALAGGRQASSSTDTQYF.

This chain joins TRBV7-9 and TRBJ1-1; the D is unclear. V shed 3 bases and J shed 1 base, with 12 bases lying between them. The CDR3 length is 15 residues. CDR1 and CDR2 (germline): SEHNR, FQNEAQ (reference sequence). This CDR3 is CASSFVKYENTEAFF. The CDR3 coding sequence is TGTGCCAGCAGCTTTGTGAAATATGAGAACACTGAAGCTTTCTTT.

This clone was seen just once. The chain combines TRBV29-1 with TRBJ1-1; no clear D gene. Germline V gene data show CDR1 as SQVTM and CDR2 as ANQGSEA. The CDR3 is made up of 13 amino acids. Trimming left V 0 bases short and J 0 bases short, with 5 bases between. The CDR3 sequence is CSVEERVNTEAFF. For the CDR3, the DNA is TGCAGCGTTGAAGAAAGGGTGAACACTGAAGCTTTCTTT.